A selection of T cell receptor beta chains follows, all from one sample in a study of blood T cells in healthy people across ages. TCRdb itself ran the 5' RACE reads through MiXCR, one entry per CDR3 protein. Among around 2 million distinct CDR3 sequences, about two fifths were seen once, and the ten largest hold 23%. Specimen: blood. The receptor set was obtained from a human donor in good health. The CDR3 runs from the conserved cysteine through the conserved F or W. A D gene is named only where the DNA matches it firmly. Size is omitted from some rows. Given values are once, few, many or a class for expanded clones.

J | V | D | size | DNA | CDR3
TRBJ1-6 | TRBV5-1 | . | . | TGCGCCAGCAGCTTGGGGGAGGACAGATCCTCACCCCTCCACTTT | CASSLGEDRSSPLHF
TRBJ2-1 | TRBV7-8 | . | few | TGTGCCAGCAGCTTAGCGCTCCTAGCAGAGGAGCAGTTCTTC | CASSLALLAEEQFF
TRBJ2-5 | TRBV7-6 | . | many | TGCGCCAGCAGCACTAATCAAGAGACCCAGTACTTC | CASSTNQETQYF
TRBJ2-7 | TRBV4-3 | . | few | TGCGCCAGCAGCCGAGAGACACTAAGCTCCTACGAGCAGTACTTC | CASSRETLSSYEQYF
TRBJ2-7 | TRBV21-1 | . | many | TGTGCCAGCAGCAATTGGACGGCCTTCTACGAGCAGTACTTC | CASSNWTAFYEQYF
TRBJ2-4 | TRBV7-2 | . | . | TGTGCCAGCAGTCCACAGGGCGTAAGAGCCAAAAACATTCAGTACTTC | CASSPQGVRAKNIQYF
TRBJ1-1 | TRBV5-1 | . | . | TGCGCCAGCAGCTTGGCCGACCAGAACACTGAAGCTTTCTTT | CASSLADQNTEAFF
TRBJ2-7 | TRBV18 | . | few | TGTGCCAGCTCAAAAAGGAGACATCGGTCCTACGAGCAGTACTTC | CASSKRRHRSYEQYF
TRBJ2-5 | TRBV20-1 | TRBD1 | . | TGCAGTGCTACTCAGGGGGCAGAATTTAACTCGGGGGAGACCCAGTACTTC | CSATQGAEFNSGETQYF
TRBJ2-7 | TRBV20-1 | . | few | TGCAGTGCTGACGTCGACAAAGCCTACGAGCAGTACTTC | CSADVDKAYEQYF
TRBJ1-4 | TRBV20-1 | . | . | TGCAGTGCCCAAGGTGGAGGCGGACGTCACGCAACTAATGAAAAACTGTTTTTT | CSAQGGGGRHATNEKLFF
TRBJ2-1 | TRBV5-1 | . | . | TGCGCCAGCAGCTTGGATGCCACCTACAATGAGCAGTTCTTC | CASSLDATYNEQFF
TRBJ1-5 | TRBV7-2 | . | once | TGTGCCAGCAGCTCATCGGCGACAGTCCAAAATCAGCCCCAGCATTTT | CASSSSATVQNQPQHF
TRBJ2-3 | TRBV28 | TRBD2 | . | TGTGCCAGCAGCCCCTCTAGCGGGGTTCCGACAGATACGCAGTATTTT | CASSPSSGVPTDTQYF
TRBJ1-2 | TRBV7-9 | . | . | TGTGCCAGCAGCTTAGAGACCAGGGAAGGCTACACCTTC | CASSLETREGYTF
TRBJ2-7 | TRBV9 | . | . | TGTGCCAGCAGCCCCAGCGGCAGTGGGTCCTACGAGCAGTACTTC | CASSPSGSGSYEQYF
TRBJ1-5 | TRBV6-2/TRBV6-3 | TRBD1 | . | TGTGCCAGCAGGACCGGGACAGGCCCCAATCAGCCCCAGCATTTT | CASRTGTGPNQPQHF
TRBJ1-2 | TRBV4-3 | . | . | TGCGCCAGCAGCCACCACCAAACCGGGACACAGTATGGCTACACCTTC | CASSHHQTGTQYGYTF
TRBJ2-7 | TRBV20-1 | TRBD1 | . | TGCAGTGCGAATCCCGGGACAGGAGGTTACGAGCAGTACTTC | CSANPGTGGYEQYF
TRBJ2-7 | TRBV10-2 | TRBD1 | . | TGCGCCAGCGCAAAAGGGGGTATGGGACAGTCTTCCTACGAGCAGTACTTC | CASAKGGMGQSSYEQYF
TRBJ2-1 | TRBV4-1 | . | . | TGCGCCAGCAGCCAAGTGTTCGGGAATGGGCAGTTCTTC | CASSQVFGNGQFF
TRBJ2-7 | TRBV9 | . | few | TGTGCCAGCAGCGTAGACACCAGGGTAGGGGCCGAGCAGTACTTC | CASSVDTRVGAEQYF
TRBJ1-5 | TRBV28 | TRBD1 | few | TGTGCCAGCAGTAAAGACAGGGGGCGCCGGCAGCCCCAGCATTTT | CASSKDRGRRQPQHF
TRBJ1-2 | TRBV11-3 | TRBD1 | . | TGTGCCAGCAGCTTAGAACGTCGGGACAGGGCTTATGGCTACACCTTC | CASSLERRDRAYGYTF
TRBJ2-1 | TRBV2 | . | few | TGTGCCAGCAGTCCCGCGGAGGGAACGCAGTTCTTC | CASSPAEGTQFF
TRBJ2-5 | TRBV20-1 | TRBD2 | . | TGCAGTGCTAGAGATCCACCTAGCGGGGAGCAGACCCAGTACTTC | CSARDPPSGEQTQYF
TRBJ2-1 | TRBV14 | . | . | TGTGCCAGCAGCCGAAAGATAAACAACTACAATGAGCAGTTCTTC | CASSRKINNYNEQFF
TRBJ1-6 | TRBV7-2 | . | few | TGTGCCAGCAGCTTAGGAACCGGGGGGGTGTCACCCCTCCACTTT | CASSLGTGGVSPLHF
TRBJ2-5 | TRBV18 | . | . | TGTGCCAGCTCACCAACGCCCTCCCCAGGGTCACCCTACCAAGAGACCCAGTACTTC | CASSPTPSPGSPYQETQYF
TRBJ1-1 | TRBV7-2 | TRBD1 | few | TGTGCCAGCAGCTTAGGCCCGGGGACAGTGAACACTGAAGCTTTCTTT | CASSLGPGTVNTEAFF
TRBJ2-1 | TRBV28 | . | once | TGTGCCAGCAGCCCTAGGGGTTCGAATGAGCAGGTCTTC | CASSPRGSNEQVF
TRBJ2-5 | TRBV3-1 | . | . | TGTGCCAGCAGCCAAGTGTCGGACCAAGAGACCCAGTACTTC | CASSQVSDQETQYF
TRBJ2-3 | TRBV28 | . | . | TGTGCCACCAAAGGAGGGGTTACGCAGTATTTT | CATKGGVTQYF
TRBJ2-3 | TRBV20-1 | TRBD2 | . | TGCAGTGCTAGAGGAAGCGGGGATGACACAGATACGCAGTATTTT | CSARGSGDDTDTQYF
TRBJ2-5 | TRBV12-3/TRBV12-4 | TRBD1 | . | TGTGCCAGCAGCCCCTACAGGGGGGAGACCCAGTACTTC | CASSPYRGETQYF